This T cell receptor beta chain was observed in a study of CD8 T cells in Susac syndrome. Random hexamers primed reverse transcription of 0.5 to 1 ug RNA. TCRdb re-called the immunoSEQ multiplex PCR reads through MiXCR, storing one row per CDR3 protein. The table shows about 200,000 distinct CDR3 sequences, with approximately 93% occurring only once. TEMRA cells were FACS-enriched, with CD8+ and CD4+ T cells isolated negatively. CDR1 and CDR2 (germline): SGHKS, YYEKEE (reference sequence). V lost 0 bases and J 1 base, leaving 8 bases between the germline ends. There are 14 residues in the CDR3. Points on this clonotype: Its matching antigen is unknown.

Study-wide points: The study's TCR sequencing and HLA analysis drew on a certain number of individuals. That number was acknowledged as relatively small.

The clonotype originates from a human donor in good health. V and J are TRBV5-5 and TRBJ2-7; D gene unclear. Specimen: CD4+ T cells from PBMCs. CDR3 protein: CASSLVGRSYEQYF. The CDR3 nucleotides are TGTGCCAGCAGCTTGGTCGGCAGATCCTACGAGCAGTACTTC.